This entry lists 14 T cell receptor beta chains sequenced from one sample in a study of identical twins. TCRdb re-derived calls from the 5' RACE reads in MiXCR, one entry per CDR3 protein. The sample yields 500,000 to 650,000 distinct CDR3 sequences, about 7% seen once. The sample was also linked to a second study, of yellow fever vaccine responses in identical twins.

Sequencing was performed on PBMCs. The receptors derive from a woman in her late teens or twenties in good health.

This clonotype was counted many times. The CDR3 nucleotides are TGTGCCATCAGTGAGTCGGGCCTTAATGAGCAGTTCTTC. It specifies CAISESGLNEQFF. V is TRBV10-3 and J is TRBJ2-1, with unresolved D. Germline CDR1 and CDR2: ENHRY and SYGVKD. The CDR3 is made up of 13 amino acids. Trimming took 0 bases from V and 7 from J, leaving 7 bases between them.

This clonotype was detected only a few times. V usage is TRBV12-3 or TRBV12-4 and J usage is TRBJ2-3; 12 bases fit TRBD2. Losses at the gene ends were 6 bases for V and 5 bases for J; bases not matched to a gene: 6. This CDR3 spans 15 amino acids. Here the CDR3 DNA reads TGTGCCAGCAGCTACGGACTAGCGGGACAAGATACGCAGTATTTT. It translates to CASSYGLAGQDTQYF.

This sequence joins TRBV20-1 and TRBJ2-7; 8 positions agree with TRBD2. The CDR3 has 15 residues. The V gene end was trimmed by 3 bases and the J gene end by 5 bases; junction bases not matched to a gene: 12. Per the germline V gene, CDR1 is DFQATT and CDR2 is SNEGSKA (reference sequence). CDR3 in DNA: TGCAGTGCTAGCCTCCACGGGGGGGGCTTAAACGAGCAGTACGTC. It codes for CSASLHGGGLNEQYV.

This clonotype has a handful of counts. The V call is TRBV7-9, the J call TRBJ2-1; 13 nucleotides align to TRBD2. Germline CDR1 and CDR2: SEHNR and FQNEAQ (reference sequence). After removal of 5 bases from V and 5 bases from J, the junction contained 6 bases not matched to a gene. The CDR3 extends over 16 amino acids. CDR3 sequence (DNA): TGTGCCAGCAGCGGGGGGACTAGCGGGACCGACAATGAGCAGTTCTTC. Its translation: CASSGGTSGTDNEQFF. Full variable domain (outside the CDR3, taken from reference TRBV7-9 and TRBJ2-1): DTGVSQNPRHKITKRGQNVTFRCDPISEHNRLYWYRQTLGQGPEFLTYFQNEAQLEKSRLLSDRFSAERPKGSFSTLEIQRTEQGDSAMYLCASSGGTSGTDNEQFFGPGTRLTVL.

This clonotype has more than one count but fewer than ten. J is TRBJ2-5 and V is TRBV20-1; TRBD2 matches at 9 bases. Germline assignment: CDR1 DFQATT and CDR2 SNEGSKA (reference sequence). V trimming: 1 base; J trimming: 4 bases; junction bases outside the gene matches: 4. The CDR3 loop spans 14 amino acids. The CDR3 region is CSARGASGAETQYF. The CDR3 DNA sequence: TGCAGTGCTAGAGGCGCTAGCGGGGCAGAGACCCAGTACTTC.

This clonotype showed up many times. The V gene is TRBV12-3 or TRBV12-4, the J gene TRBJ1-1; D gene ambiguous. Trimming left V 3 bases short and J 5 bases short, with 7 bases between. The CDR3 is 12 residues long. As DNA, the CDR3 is TGTGCCAGCAGTTTTTACGGAACTGAAGCTTTCTTT. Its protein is CASSFYGTEAFF.

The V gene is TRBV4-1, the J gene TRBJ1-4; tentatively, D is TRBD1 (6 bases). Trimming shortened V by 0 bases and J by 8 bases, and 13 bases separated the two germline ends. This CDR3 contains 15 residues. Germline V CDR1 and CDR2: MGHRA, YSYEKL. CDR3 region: CASSQDAGAGEKLFF. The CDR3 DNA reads TGCGCCAGCAGCCAAGATGCAGGGGCTGGGGAAAAACTGTTTTTT.

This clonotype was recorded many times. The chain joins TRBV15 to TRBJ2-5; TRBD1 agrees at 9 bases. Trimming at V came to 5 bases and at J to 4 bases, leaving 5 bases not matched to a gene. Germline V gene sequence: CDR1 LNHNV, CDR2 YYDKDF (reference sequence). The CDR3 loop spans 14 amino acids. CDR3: CATSGGTGIETQYF. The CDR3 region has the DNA TGTGCCACCAGCGGAGGGACAGGGATAGAGACCCAGTACTTC.

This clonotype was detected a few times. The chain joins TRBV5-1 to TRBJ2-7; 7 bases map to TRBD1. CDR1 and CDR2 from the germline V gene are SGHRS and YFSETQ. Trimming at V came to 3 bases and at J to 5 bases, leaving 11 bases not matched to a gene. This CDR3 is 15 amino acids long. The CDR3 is CASSYKPTGLNEQYF. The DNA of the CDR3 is TGCGCCAGCAGCTACAAACCGACAGGGTTAAACGAGCAGTACTTC.

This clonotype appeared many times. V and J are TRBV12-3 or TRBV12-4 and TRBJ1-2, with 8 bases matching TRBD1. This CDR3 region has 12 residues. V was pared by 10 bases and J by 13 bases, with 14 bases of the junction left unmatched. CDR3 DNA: TGTGCCACCCGGGGGGGACAGGCGCTCCCCACCTTC. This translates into CATRGGQALPTF.

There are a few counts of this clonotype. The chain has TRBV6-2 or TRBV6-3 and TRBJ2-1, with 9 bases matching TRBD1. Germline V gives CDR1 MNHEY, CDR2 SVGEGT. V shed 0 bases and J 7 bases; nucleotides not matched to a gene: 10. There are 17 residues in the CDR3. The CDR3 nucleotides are TGTGCCAGCAGTTACTCTAGGGGGACAGGGAGTTGGAATGAGCAGTTCTTC. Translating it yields CASSYSRGTGSWNEQFF.

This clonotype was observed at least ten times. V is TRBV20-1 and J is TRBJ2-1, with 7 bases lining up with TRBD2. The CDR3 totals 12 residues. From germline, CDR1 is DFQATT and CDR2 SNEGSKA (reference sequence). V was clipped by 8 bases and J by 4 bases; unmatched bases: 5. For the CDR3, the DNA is TGCAGTCCCGGGGGGACTTACAATGAGCAGTTCTTC. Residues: CSPGGTYNEQFF.

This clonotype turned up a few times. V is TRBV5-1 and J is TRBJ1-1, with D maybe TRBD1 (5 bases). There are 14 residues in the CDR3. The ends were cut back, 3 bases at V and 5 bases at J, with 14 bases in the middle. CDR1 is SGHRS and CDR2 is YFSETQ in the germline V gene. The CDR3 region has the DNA TGCGCCAGCAGCTCCCAGGGAGTAGAAACTGAAGCTTTCTTT. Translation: CASSSQGVETEAFF.

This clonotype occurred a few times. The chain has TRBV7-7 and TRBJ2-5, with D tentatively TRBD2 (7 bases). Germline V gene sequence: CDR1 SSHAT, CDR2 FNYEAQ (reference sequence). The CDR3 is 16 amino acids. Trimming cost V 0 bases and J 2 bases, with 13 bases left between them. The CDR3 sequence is CASSLAGGGGQETQYF. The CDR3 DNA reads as TGTGCCAGCAGCTTAGCTGGAGGGGGGGGTCAAGAGACCCAGTACTTC.